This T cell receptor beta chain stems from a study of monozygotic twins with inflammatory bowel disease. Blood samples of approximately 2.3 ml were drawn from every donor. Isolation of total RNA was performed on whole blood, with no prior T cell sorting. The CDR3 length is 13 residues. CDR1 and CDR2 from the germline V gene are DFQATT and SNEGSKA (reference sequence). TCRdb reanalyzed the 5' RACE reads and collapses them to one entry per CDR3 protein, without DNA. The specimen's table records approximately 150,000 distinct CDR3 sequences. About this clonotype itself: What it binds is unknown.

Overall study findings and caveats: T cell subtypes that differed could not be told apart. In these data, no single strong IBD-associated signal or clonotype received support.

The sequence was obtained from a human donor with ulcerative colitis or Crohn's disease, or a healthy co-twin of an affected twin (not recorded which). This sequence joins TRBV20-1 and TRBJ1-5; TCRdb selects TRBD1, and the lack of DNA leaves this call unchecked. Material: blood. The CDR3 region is CSAPPRANQPQHF.